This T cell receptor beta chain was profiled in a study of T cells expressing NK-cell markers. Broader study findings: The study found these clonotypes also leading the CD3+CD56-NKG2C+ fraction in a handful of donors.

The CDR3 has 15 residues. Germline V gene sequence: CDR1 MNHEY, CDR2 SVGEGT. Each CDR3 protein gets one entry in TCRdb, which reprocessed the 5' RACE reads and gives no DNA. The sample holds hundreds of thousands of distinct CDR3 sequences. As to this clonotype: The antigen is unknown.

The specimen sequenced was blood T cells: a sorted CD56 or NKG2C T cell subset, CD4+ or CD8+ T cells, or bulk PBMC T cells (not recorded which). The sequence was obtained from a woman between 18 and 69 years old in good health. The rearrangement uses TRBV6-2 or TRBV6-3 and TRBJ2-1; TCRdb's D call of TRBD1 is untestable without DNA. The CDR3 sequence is CATRPLVPPGNEQFF.